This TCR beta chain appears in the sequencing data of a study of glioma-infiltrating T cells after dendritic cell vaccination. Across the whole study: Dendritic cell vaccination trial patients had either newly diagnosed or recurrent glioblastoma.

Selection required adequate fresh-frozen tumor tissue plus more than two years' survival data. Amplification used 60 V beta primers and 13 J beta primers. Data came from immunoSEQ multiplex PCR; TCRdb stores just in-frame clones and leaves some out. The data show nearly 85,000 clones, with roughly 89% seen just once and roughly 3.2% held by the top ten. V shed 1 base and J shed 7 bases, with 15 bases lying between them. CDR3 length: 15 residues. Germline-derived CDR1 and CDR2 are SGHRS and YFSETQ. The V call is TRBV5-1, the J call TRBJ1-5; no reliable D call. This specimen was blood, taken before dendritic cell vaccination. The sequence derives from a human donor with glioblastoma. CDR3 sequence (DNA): TGCGCCAGCAGCTTGATGGGATCGGAGGGACAGCCCCAGCATTTT. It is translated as CASSLMGSEGQPQHF.